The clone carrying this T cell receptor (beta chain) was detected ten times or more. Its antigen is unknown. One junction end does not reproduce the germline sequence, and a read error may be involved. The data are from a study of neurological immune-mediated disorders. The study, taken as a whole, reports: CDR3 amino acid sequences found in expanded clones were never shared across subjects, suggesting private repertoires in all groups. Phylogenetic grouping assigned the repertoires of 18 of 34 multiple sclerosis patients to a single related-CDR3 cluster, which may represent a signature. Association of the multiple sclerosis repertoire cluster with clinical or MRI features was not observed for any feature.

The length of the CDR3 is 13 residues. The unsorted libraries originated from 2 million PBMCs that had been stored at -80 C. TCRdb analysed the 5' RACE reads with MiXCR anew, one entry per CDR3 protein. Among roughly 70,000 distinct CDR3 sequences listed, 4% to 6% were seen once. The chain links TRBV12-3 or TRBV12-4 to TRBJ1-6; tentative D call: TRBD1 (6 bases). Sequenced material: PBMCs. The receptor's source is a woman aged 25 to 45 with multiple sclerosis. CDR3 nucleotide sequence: TGTGCCAGCAGACCTGGGACAAATTCACCCCTCAACTTT. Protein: CASRPGTNSPLNF.